The 5 T cell receptor beta chains presented below share a single source sample, sequenced in a study of cytomegalovirus exposure and HLA in healthy donors (dated by TCRdb to about 2017). The method behind the library was the immunoSEQ multiplex PCR assay. The multiplex PCR relied on a mix of 60 forward primers for TCR Vbeta segments and 13 reverse primers for TCR Jbeta segments. TCRdb took over this immuneACCESS table, retaining in-frame rearrangements with V and J assigned. Such tables are incomplete; in checked studies, under half of the missing clones stem from an unresolved V gene, and the remainder is unexplained. This sample comprises 84,000 or so clones, 60% to 85% of them detected only once. Together, the top ten hold roughly 2% of the sample. Material: PBMCs. Receptor source: a boy younger than 18 in good health and CMV-seronegative.

The genes are TRBV27 and TRBJ1-5; D may be TRBD1 (5 bases). This CDR3 contains 14 residues. Per the germline V gene, CDR1 is MNHEY and CDR2 is SMNVEV (reference sequence). The germline V and J ends were trimmed by 6 bases and 4 bases, with 13 bases remaining between them. The CDR3 spells CASSPLQENQPQHF. CDR3 coding DNA: TGTGCCAGCAGCCCGTTACAGGAGAATCAGCCCCAGCATTTT.

The chain has TRBV29-1 and TRBJ2-5, with 7 nucleotides matching TRBD2. This CDR3 is 13 amino acids long. Germline V gives CDR1 SQVTM, CDR2 ANQGSEA. V lost 4 bases and J lost 5; bases outside the gene matches: 7. CDR3 protein: CSVVRKLAETQYF. The DNA of the CDR3 is TGCAGCGTTGTTAGAAAACTAGCGGAGACCCAGTACTTC.

The gene calls are TRBV15 and TRBJ2-2; TRBD1 is a possible D gene (6 bases). Germline assignment: CDR1 LNHNV and CDR2 YYDKDF (reference sequence). V was clipped by 6 bases and J by 8 bases, with 22 bases between them. The CDR3 contains 16 residues. The CDR3 DNA sequence: TGTGCCACCAGTCCTCAGGGGCTAAATCCCCCGGGGGAGCTGTTTTTT. Translated, it gives CATSPQGLNPPGELFF.

This chain joins TRBV7-9 and TRBJ2-7, with 10 bases fitting TRBD2. Germline CDR1 is SEHNR and CDR2 is FQNEAQ (reference sequence). V trimming: 5 bases; J trimming: 3 bases; junction bases outside the gene matches: 7. The CDR3 contains 15 residues. The CDR3 DNA sequence: TGTGCCAGCAGCGTCGCTAGCGGGAGAAACTACGAGCAGTACTTC. Its translation: CASSVASGRNYEQYF.

The chain couples TRBV29-1 to TRBJ1-1; 7 bases fit TRBD1. The germline V gene encodes CDR1 SQVTM and CDR2 ANQGSEA. After removal of 4 bases from V and 4 bases from J, the junction contained 6 bases not matched to a gene. This CDR3 region has 13 residues. Here the CDR3 reads CSVGGQYATEAFF. In nucleotides, the CDR3 is TGCAGCGTTGGGGGACAGTATGCCACTGAAGCTTTCTTT.